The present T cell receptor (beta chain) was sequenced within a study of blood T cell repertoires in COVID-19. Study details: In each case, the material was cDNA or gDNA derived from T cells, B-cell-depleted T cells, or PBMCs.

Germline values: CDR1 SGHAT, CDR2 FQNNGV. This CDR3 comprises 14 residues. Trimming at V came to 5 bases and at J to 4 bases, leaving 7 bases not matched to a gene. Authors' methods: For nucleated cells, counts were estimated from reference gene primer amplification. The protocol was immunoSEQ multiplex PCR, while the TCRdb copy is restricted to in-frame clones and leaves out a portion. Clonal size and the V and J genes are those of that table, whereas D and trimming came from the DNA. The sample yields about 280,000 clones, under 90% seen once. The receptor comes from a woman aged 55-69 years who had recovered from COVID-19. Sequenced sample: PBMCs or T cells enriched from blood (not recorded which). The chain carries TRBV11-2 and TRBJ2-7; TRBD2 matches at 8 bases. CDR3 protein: CASSPGTSSYEQYF. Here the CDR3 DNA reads TGTGCCAGCAGCCCAGGGACTAGTAGTTACGAGCAGTACTTC. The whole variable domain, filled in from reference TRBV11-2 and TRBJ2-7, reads EAGVAQSPRYKIIEKRQSVAFWCNPISGHATLYWYQQILGQGPKLLIQFQNNGVVDDSQLPKDRFSAERLKGVDSTLKIQPAKLEDSAVYLCASSPGTSSYEQYFGPGTRLTVT.